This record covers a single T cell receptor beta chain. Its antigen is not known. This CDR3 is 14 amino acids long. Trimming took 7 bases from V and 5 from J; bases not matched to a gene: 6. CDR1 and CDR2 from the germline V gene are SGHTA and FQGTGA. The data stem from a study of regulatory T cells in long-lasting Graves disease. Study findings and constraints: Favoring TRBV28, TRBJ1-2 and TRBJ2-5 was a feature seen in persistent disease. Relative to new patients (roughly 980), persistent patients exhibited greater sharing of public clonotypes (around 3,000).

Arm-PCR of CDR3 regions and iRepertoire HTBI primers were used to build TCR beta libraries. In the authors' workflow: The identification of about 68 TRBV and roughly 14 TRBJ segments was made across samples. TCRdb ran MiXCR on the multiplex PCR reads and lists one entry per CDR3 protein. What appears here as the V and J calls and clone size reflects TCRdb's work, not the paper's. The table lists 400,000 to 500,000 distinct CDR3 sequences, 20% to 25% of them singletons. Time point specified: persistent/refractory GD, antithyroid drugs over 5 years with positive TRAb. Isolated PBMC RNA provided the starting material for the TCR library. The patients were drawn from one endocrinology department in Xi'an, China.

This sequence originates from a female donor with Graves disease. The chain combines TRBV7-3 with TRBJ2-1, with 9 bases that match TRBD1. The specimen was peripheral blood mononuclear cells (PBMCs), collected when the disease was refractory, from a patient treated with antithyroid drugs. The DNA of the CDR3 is TGTGCCAGCACCCCCGGGACAGGGCACAATGAGCAGTTCTTC. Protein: CASTPGTGHNEQFF.